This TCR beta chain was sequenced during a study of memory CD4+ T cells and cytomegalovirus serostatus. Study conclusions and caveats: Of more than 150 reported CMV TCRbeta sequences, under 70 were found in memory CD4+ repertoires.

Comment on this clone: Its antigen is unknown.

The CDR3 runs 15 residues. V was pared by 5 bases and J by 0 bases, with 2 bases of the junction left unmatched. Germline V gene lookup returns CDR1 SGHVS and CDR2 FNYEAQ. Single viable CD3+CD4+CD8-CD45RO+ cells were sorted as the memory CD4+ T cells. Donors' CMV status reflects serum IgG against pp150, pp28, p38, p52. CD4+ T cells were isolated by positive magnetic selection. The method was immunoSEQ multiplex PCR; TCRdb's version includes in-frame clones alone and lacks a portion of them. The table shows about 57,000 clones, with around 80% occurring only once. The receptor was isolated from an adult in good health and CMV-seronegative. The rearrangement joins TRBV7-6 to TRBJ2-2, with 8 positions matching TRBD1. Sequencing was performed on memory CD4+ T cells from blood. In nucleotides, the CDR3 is TGTGCCAGCAGCCGGGACAGGACGAACACCGGGGAGCTGTTTTTT. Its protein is CASSRDRTNTGELFF.